The 21 T cell receptor beta chains below come from one sample, sequenced in a study of T cells after posttransplantation cyclophosphamide. The repertoire was sequenced with immunoSEQ multiplex PCR; TCRdb's copy has only in-frame clones and lacks some. The sample carries roughly 21,000 clones, 80% to 90% recorded once. Methotrexate plus calcineurin inhibitor accompanied controls' myeloablative marrow transplants; sampling was 1 year later. The sample consisted of PBMCs, taken about 13 months after allogeneic stem cell transplant with calcineurin inhibitor and methotrexate. Receptors were obtained from a female patient aged 30 to 40 who received an allogeneic stem cell transplant from an unrelated donor, was CMV-positive, and had acute and chronic GVHD. The T cells may come from the graft donor.

This chain connects TRBV18 to TRBJ1-1; 7 nucleotides agree with TRBD1. V shed 1 base and J 1 base; nucleotides not matched to a gene: 0. CDR3 length equals 14 residues. The germline gives CDR1 KGHSH, CDR2 LQKENI. CDR3 coding DNA: TGTGCCAGCTCACCACAGGGGGCGAACACTGAAGCTTTCTTT. It is translated as CASSPQGANTEAFF.

This clone was detected a few times. This sequence joins TRBV2 and TRBJ1-5; no firm D call. Germline CDR1 reads SNHLY; CDR2 reads FYNNEI. CDR3 length: 13 residues. V gave up 4 bases and J gave up 8 bases, with 12 bases separating them. The CDR3 nucleotides are TGTGCCAGCAGTGCTTCGGTTGTGGAGCCCCAGCATTTT. It translates to CASSASVVEPQHF. Full variable domain (remainder filled in from reference TRBV2 and TRBJ1-5): EPEVTQTPSHQVTQMGQEVILRCVPISNHLYFYWYRQILGQKVEFLVSFYNNEISEKSEIFDDQFSVERPDGSNFTLKIRSTKLEDSAMYFCASSASVVEPQHFGDGTRLSIL.

This clone is a singleton in its sample. CDR3 sequence reads: CASRTTGPLEGYTF. CDR3 in DNA: TGTGCCAGCAGGACGACAGGACCGCTTGAGGGCTACACCTTC. The chain combines TRBV2 with TRBJ1-2; D perhaps matches TRBD1 (6 bases). The CDR3 length is 14 residues. The germline V gene encodes CDR1 SNHLY and CDR2 FYNNEI. V was trimmed by 6 bases and J by 8 bases, leaving 19 bases between them.

The chain employs TRBV13 and TRBJ1-4, with D unclear. Germline CDR1 reads PRHDT; CDR2 reads FYEKMQ (reference sequence). V was clipped by 5 bases and J by 2 bases, with 6 bases between them. The CDR3 has 13 amino acids. CDR3: CASSTGTNEKLFF. For the CDR3, the DNA is TGTGCCAGCAGCACTGGTACTAATGAAAAACTGTTTTTT.

The chain recombines TRBV30 with TRBJ2-1; possible D gene TRBD1, 6 bases. CDR1 is GTSNPN and CDR2 is SVGIG in the germline V gene (reference sequence). V lost 4 bases and J 2 bases, leaving 9 bases between the germline ends. The CDR3 sequence is 13 residues long. Written as DNA, the CDR3 is TGTGCCTGGAAGGACAGCCCCTACAATGAGCAGTTCTTC. Translating gives CAWKDSPYNEQFF.

This chain uses TRBV7-2 with TRBJ2-5; TRBD1 aligns across 8 bases. Per germline, CDR1 SGHTA and CDR2 FQGNSA. The CDR3 totals 15 residues. J was trimmed by 5 bases and V by 1 base; bases with no gene match: 6. As DNA, the CDR3 is TGTGCCAGCAGCTTAGTAACAGGGGGATTCGAGACCCAGTACTTC. Its protein product is CASSLVTGGFETQYF.

The J gene is TRBJ2-7, the V gene TRBV5-4; TRBD2 might be the D (7 bases). V lost 4 bases, J lost 2 bases, and 16 bases lay in between. This CDR3 contains 15 residues. In germline, CDR1 is SGHNT, CDR2 YYREEE (reference sequence). The CDR3 DNA reads TGTGCCAGCAGCCAAGGGGGGCTAGCGGCCTACGAGCAGTACTTC. Amino acid sequence: CASSQGGLAAYEQYF.

The chain couples TRBV19 to TRBJ1-3; TRBD1 might be the D (6 bases). CDR1 is LNHDA and CDR2 is SQIVND in the germline V gene (reference sequence). Trimming left V 3 bases short and J 8 bases short, with 20 bases between. The CDR3 runs to 16 residues. The CDR3 region has the DNA TGTGCCAGTAGTATCCTCGGGACAACTAGCGGAGACACCATATATTTT. This gives the protein CASSILGTTSGDTIYF.

The chain combines TRBV6-6 with TRBJ1-2, with D uncertain. Trimming cost V 6 bases and J 0 bases, with 17 bases left between them. CDR3 size: 16 residues. In germline, CDR1 is MNHNY, CDR2 SVGAGI (reference sequence). CDR3 in DNA: TGTGCCAGCAGAACCCTCAATCCATTAGCTAACTATGGCTACACCTTC. This translates into CASRTLNPLANYGYTF.

The genes are TRBV9 and TRBJ1-4; 7 positions agree with TRBD1. This CDR3 region has 14 residues. Unmatched junction bases numbered 5, after V lost 5 bases and J lost 4 bases. CDR1 is SGDLS and CDR2 is YYNGEE in the germline V gene. The CDR3, as DNA: TGTGCCAGCAGTCGGGACAGCGATAATGAAAAACTGTTTTTT. Encoded protein: CASSRDSDNEKLFF. The full variable domain, with the rest looked up from reference TRBV9 and TRBJ1-4, is DSGVTQTPKHLITATGQRVTLRCSPRSGDLSVYWYQQSLDQGLQFLIQYYNGEERAKGNILERFSAQQFPDLHSELNLSSLELGDSALYFCASSRDSDNEKLFFGSGTQLSVL.

This chain uses TRBV7-2 with TRBJ2-7; D might be TRBD2 (6 bases). Per the germline V gene, CDR1 is SGHTA and CDR2 is FQGNSA. The CDR3 length is 14 residues. With 7 bases removed from V and 6 bases from J, the gap between germline ends came to 19 bases. The CDR3 loop is CASTQRSNGGEQYF. The CDR3 DNA follows: TGTGCCAGCACCCAAAGGTCTAACGGGGGCGAGCAGTACTTC.

The J gene is TRBJ1-2, the V gene TRBV28; 10 nucleotides line up with TRBD1. The CDR3 has 14 residues. Germline V gene sequence: CDR1 MDHEN, CDR2 SYDVKM. The J segment lost 8 bases and the V segment lost 8 bases, leaving 11 bases of the junction unmatched. CDR3 DNA: TGTGCCAGCCTTTCCGTTGACAGGGGGCGCGGCTACACCTTC. Protein: CASLSVDRGRGYTF.

The J gene is TRBJ2-5, the V gene TRBV7-8; no clear D gene. This CDR3 contains 13 residues. CDR1 is SGHVS, CDR2 FQNEAQ, per germline. Trimming shortened V by 2 bases and J by 9 bases, and 13 bases separated the two germline ends. CDR3 amino acids: CASSLSSPSAQYF. CDR3 coding DNA: TGTGCCAGCAGCTTAAGTAGTCCGTCGGCCCAGTACTTC.

CDR3 sequence (DNA): TGTGCCACCGCCTTGGACAGGATGGAAGGTGGCTACACCTTC. Translated: CATALDRMEGGYTF. The rearrangement joins TRBV28 to TRBJ1-2; 7 bases align to TRBD1. CDR3 length: 14 amino acids. V trimming: 10 bases; J trimming: 7 bases; junction bases outside the gene matches: 15. Germline lookup yields CDR1 MDHEN and CDR2 SYDVKM.

V and J are TRBV9 and TRBJ2-3, with D possibly TRBD2 on 6 matching bases. The V and J ends lost 4 bases and 2 bases respectively, with 20 bases between them. Germline values: CDR1 SGDLS, CDR2 YYNGEE. The CDR3 extends over 17 amino acids. The CDR3 nucleotides read TGTGCCAGCAGCCCTCAAGTATGGGCGGGATCCACAGATACGCAGTATTTT. Translating it yields CASSPQVWAGSTDTQYF.

This rearrangement joins TRBV7-9 to TRBJ2-7, with 11 bases that match TRBD1. The CDR3 covers 14 residues. V was clipped by 5 bases and J by 5 bases; unmatched bases: 5. The germline V gene has CDR1 SEHNR and CDR2 FQNEAQ (reference sequence). The CDR3 DNA reads TGTGCCAGCAGCCCAGGACAGGGGGCCCACGAGCAGTACTTC. Amino acid sequence: CASSPGQGAHEQYF. Using reference TRBV7-9 and TRBJ2-7 for the parts outside the CDR3, the full variable domain is DTGVSQNPRHKITKRGQNVTFRCDPISEHNRLYWYRQTLGQGPEFLTYFQNEAQLEKSRLLSDRFSAERPKGSFSTLEIQRTEQGDSAMYLCASSPGQGAHEQYFGPGTRLTVT.

V is TRBV10-3 and J is TRBJ1-5; unclear D gene. Germline CDR1 and CDR2: ENHRY and SYGVKD. Trimming took off 3 bases at V and 9 bases at J, with 6 bases between the two ends. This CDR3 has 11 residues. CDR3 in amino acids: CAISDGRPQHF. CDR3 bases: TGTGCCATCAGTGATGGTAGGCCCCAGCATTTT.

This clone showed up just a few times. J is TRBJ2-7 and V is TRBV7-9, with a weak D call TRBD1 (6 bases). Germline assignment: CDR1 SEHNR and CDR2 FQNEAQ (reference sequence). The V end lost 4 bases, the J end lost 2 bases, and 6 bases lay between the germline ends. CDR3 size: 12 residues. In nucleotides, the CDR3 is TGTGCCAGCAGCTCAGGGGCCTACGAGCAGTACTTC. Its translation: CASSSGAYEQYF. Looking up the rest from reference TRBV7-9 and TRBJ2-7 gives the full variable domain: DTGVSQNPRHKITKRGQNVTFRCDPISEHNRLYWYRQTLGQGPEFLTYFQNEAQLEKSRLLSDRFSAERPKGSFSTLEIQRTEQGDSAMYLCASSSGAYEQYFGPGTRLTVT.

The chain combines TRBV7-2 with TRBJ2-5; 9 nucleotides agree with TRBD1. Germline CDR1 SGHTA, CDR2 FQGNSA. Trimming removed 3 bases from V and 2 bases from J; junction bases left unmatched: 1. CDR3 length: 14 amino acids. CDR3 coding DNA: TGTGCCAGCAGCTTGACAGGGGGACAAGAGACCCAGTACTTC. Translating gives CASSLTGGQETQYF.

V gene TRBV23-1 combines with J gene TRBJ2-7; possible D gene TRBD1, 5 bases. TRBV23-1 is flagged as an ORF with uncertain function. The length of the CDR3 is 16 residues. Deletions cut 2 bases from V and 0 bases from J, with 14 bases between. CDR3 in DNA: TGCGCCAGCAGTCAAGGGGCAGGCAAGCCCTCCTACGAGCAGTACTTC. It specifies CASSQGAGKPSYEQYF.

The gene calls are TRBV27 and TRBJ2-5, with 10 bases matching TRBD1. The CDR3 is made up of 15 amino acids. Germline V gene sequence: CDR1 MNHEY, CDR2 SMNVEV (reference sequence). The V segment lost 4 bases and the J segment 11 bases; nucleotides outside the gene matches: 13. The CDR3 region is CASSWDRGPQSEQYF. For the CDR3, the DNA is TGTGCCAGCAGTTGGGACAGGGGTCCGCAGTCGGAGCAGTACTTC.